The 14 T cell receptor beta chains below were found in one sample sequenced in a study of early T cells in non-severe SARS-CoV-2 infection. MiXCR, applied by TCRdb to the 5' RACE reads, yields one record per CDR3 protein. Here the sample spans some 42,000 distinct CDR3 sequences, approximately 6.3% being singletons. The sequencing here drew on whole blood, taken at baseline. The receptor source for this set is an adult who was a healthcare worker with PCR-confirmed SARS-CoV-2 infection or an uninfected control (not recorded which).

This chain links TRBV5-4 with TRBJ2-1, with D possibly TRBD2 on 6 matching bases. Germline CDR1 and CDR2: SGHNT and YYREEE (reference sequence). The CDR3 spans 12 residues. The V end lost 6 bases, the J end lost 4 bases, and 8 bases lay between the germline ends. The CDR3 DNA sequence: TGTGCCAGCACGGAGGGTTACAATGAGCAGTTCTTC. It encodes CASTEGYNEQFF.

This clonotype was observed many times. The chain has TRBV12-3 or TRBV12-4 and TRBJ1-5; no definite D call. Trimming pared 1 base from V and 0 bases from J, leaving 4 bases between. This CDR3 is 14 amino acids long. CDR3 protein: CASSLVSSNQPQHF. CDR3 nucleotides: TGTGCCAGCAGTTTAGTCAGTAGCAATCAGCCCCAGCATTTT.

This clonotype was picked up many times. The chain is built from TRBV7-2 and TRBJ2-7, with TRBD1 matching over 7 bases. This CDR3 is built from 14 residues. Germline V gives CDR1 SGHTA, CDR2 FQGNSA. V shed 4 bases and J 3 bases; nucleotides not matched to a gene: 6. Here the CDR3 reads CASSSDRALYEQYF. The CDR3 bases are TGTGCCAGCAGCTCCGACAGGGCCCTCTACGAGCAGTACTTC.

This clonotype was detected ten times or more. V and J are TRBV5-1 and TRBJ2-3; D assignment may be TRBD1 or TRBD2 (5 bases each). V dropped 3 bases and J dropped 0 bases, with 11 bases sitting between them. Germline values: CDR1 SGHRS, CDR2 YFSETQ. CDR3 length: 15 amino acids. The DNA of the CDR3 is TGCGCCAGCAGCTCGGGACGGAGTAGCACAGATACGCAGTATTTT. As protein: CASSSGRSSTDTQYF.

This clonotype was counted at least ten times. This sequence joins TRBV20-1 and TRBJ1-5, with 7 nucleotides matching TRBD1. The trim removed 6 bases at V and 4 bases at J, leaving 6 bases unmatched. This CDR3 region has 13 residues. CDR1 and CDR2 from the germline V gene are DFQATT and SNEGSKA (reference sequence). This chain's CDR3 is CSATGRVNQPQHF. In DNA, the CDR3 is TGCAGTGCGACAGGGAGGGTTAATCAGCCCCAGCATTTT.

The V gene is TRBV30, the J gene TRBJ2-4, with D perhaps being TRBD1 or TRBD2 (5 bases each). This CDR3 has 17 amino acids. V lost 2 bases and J lost 3, with 20 bases in between. Per the germline V gene, CDR1 is GTSNPN and CDR2 is SVGIG (reference sequence). CDR3 coding DNA: TGTGCCTGGAGTAACCGGGCAGGGAGATTGGTCAAAAACATTCAGTACTTC. Its translation is CAWSNRAGRLVKNIQYF.

This clonotype was picked up many times. The chain links TRBV28 to TRBJ1-2; no clear D. The germline gives CDR1 MDHEN, CDR2 SYDVKM. Trimming took off 3 bases at V and 4 bases at J, with 6 bases between the two ends. There are 12 residues in the CDR3. The CDR3 nucleotides are TGTGCCAGCAGTTTCGGGAGCTATGGCTACACCTTC. This encodes CASSFGSYGYTF.

This clonotype came up a few times. The rearrangement joins TRBV5-1 to TRBJ2-5; 7 bases agree with TRBD1. This CDR3 spans 15 amino acids. V was pared by 4 bases and J by 5 bases, with 11 bases of the junction left unmatched. CDR1 SGHRS and CDR2 YFSETQ come from the germline V gene. The CDR3: CASSLIKQGTETQYF. DNA of the CDR3: TGCGCCAGCAGCCTCATAAAACAGGGGACCGAGACCCAGTACTTC.

A few counts support this clonotype. This sequence joins TRBV12-3 or TRBV12-4 and TRBJ1-1; possibly TRBD1 for D (6 bases). CDR3 size: 11 residues. V was pared by 6 bases and J by 8 bases, with 10 bases between. DNA of the CDR3: TGTGCCAGCAGCCGAACAGGGGAAGCTTTCTTT. Translation gives CASSRTGEAFF.

V and J are TRBV28 and TRBJ2-1, with TRBD2 identical over 9 bases. Per germline, CDR1 MDHEN and CDR2 SYDVKM. The ends lost 8 bases at V and 1 base at J; junction bases unmatched: 3. The CDR3 length is 14 residues. The CDR3 sequence: CASGGGASYNEQFF. The CDR3 DNA follows: TGTGCCAGCGGCGGGGGGGCGTCCTACAATGAGCAGTTCTTC.

This clonotype was counted ten times or more. The rearrangement links TRBV20-1 to TRBJ2-3; 12 bases match TRBD2. The V gene end was trimmed by 5 bases and the J gene end by 4 bases; junction bases not matched to a gene: 7. The V gene's germline CDR1 is DFQATT and CDR2 SNEGSKA (reference sequence). The CDR3 is 15 residues long. CDR3 in DNA: TGCAGTGCTCACGAGACTAGCGGGGGACCAGATACGCAGTATTTT. Translating gives CSAHETSGGPDTQYF.

This clonotype was seen many times. The V call is TRBV6-2 or TRBV6-3, the J call TRBJ2-2; TRBD1 might be the D (6 bases). The V gene lost 2 bases and the J gene lost 0 bases, with 10 bases spanning the gap. CDR3 length: 16 amino acids. Germline CDR1 is MNHEY and CDR2 is SVGEGT. The CDR3 sequence: CASSYPGQTNTGELFF. DNA for the CDR3: TGTGCCAGCAGTTACCCGGGACAAACGAACACCGGGGAGCTGTTTTTT.

The rearrangement uses TRBV19 and TRBJ2-1; 7 nucleotides align to TRBD1. Germline CDR1 reads LNHDA; CDR2 reads SQIVND (reference sequence). V was pared by 6 bases and J by 11 bases, with 10 bases of the junction left unmatched. The CDR3 totals 13 residues. The CDR3 reads CASSRGYRVQQFF. CDR3 bases: TGTGCCAGTAGCAGGGGGTATAGGGTTCAGCAGTTCTTC. The complete variable domain, with remaining parts taken from reference TRBV19 and TRBJ2-1, reads DGGITQSPKYLFRKEGQNVTLSCEQNLNHDAMYWYRQDPGQGLRLIYYSQIVNDFQKGDIAEGYSVSREKKESFPLTVTSAQKNPTAFYLCASSRGYRVQQFFGPGTRLTVL.

This clonotype was recorded at least ten times. V and J are TRBV12-3 or TRBV12-4 and TRBJ2-7; 7 bases fit TRBD1. The CDR3 consists of 15 residues. V dropped 6 bases and J dropped 0; count of bases not matched to a gene: 8. CDR3 DNA: TGTGCCAGCAGCGAAGGGACAGCTCTCTCCTACGAGCAGTACTTC. Translating it yields CASSEGTALSYEQYF.